Following are 4 T cell receptor beta chains from one sample sequenced in a study of CXCR3-negative and CXCR3-positive naive CD8 T cells (dated by TCRdb to between 2018 and 2021). Points the paper makes about the study in general: TRB CDR3s from CXCR3-positive naive cells showed higher hydrophobicity (lower Kidera factor 4), lower energy, and higher strength and volume indices than CXCR3-negative naive cells.

Antigens for these TCRs are unknown. The reads were generated on a NextSeq 550. The Human TCR Profiling Kit (MiLaboratory) was used to make UMI-labeled 5' RACE TRB cDNA libraries. TCRdb reprocessed the raw reads; every CDR3 protein sequence is a single record, and DNA is not supplied. The sample's table lists a count of around 60,000 distinct CDR3 sequences. The ten largest clones represent under 0.9% of the sample. The specimen sequenced was naive CXCR3+ CD8+ T cells from blood. In the paper's terms, the cell subset or site label means: CD45RO-CCR7+CD27+CD95- naive CD8+ T cells expressing CXCR3 (TNR3+). The receptors shown here come from a human donor in good health. Some clones in this sample may be carry-over from other donors' samples.

The rearrangement uses TRBV5-1 and TRBJ2-7. CDR1 and CDR2 from the germline V gene are SGHRS and YFSETQ. The CDR3 runs to 13 residues. The CDR3 loop is CASSLGEAAEQYF. The entire variable domain, with the rest obtained from reference TRBV5-1 and TRBJ2-7, is as follows: KAGVTQTPRYLIKTRGQQVTLSCSPISGHRSVSWYQQTPGQGLQFLFEYFSETQRNKGNFPGRFSGRQFSNSRSEMNVSTLELGDSALYLCASSLGEAAEQYFGPGTRLTVT.

This chain connects TRBV5-3 to TRBJ2-5; TCRdb gives TRBD2 as the D gene, but with no DNA this cannot be confirmed. TRBV5-3 falls under the ORF class, with uncertain function. The CDR3 covers 15 residues. The CDR3 is CARSYLFEGLETQYF.

The chain has TRBV6-2 or TRBV6-3 and TRBJ2-5. Germline lookup yields CDR1 MNHEY and CDR2 SVGEGT. The CDR3 length is 14 residues. The CDR3 is CASSYVGYQETQYF.

The rearrangement joins TRBV4-1 to TRBJ2-7; TCRdb calls TRBD1, which cannot be checked without DNA. This CDR3 is 15 amino acids long. The V gene's germline CDR1 is MGHRA and CDR2 YSYEKL. The CDR3 reads CASSLLRTGEGEQYF.